The entry below describes one TCR beta chain. Its antigen remains unidentified. At one end the junction does not follow the germline gene, possibly because of a read error. The library was generated by 5' RACE. The sequencer was an Illumina HiSeq 2500. A second 7 to 11 cycle PCR used a sample-barcoded 5' primer and a J-beta primer mix. Each TCR beta cDNA molecule received a unique molecular identifier from a template-switch 5' adaptor carrying 12 random nucleotides. At least 2.5 million CDR3-containing paired-end reads were obtained from each sample. The Mint cDNA synthesis kit, primed by a TRBC-specific oligonucleotide, was used to synthesize first-strand cDNA from all RNA. After uracil-DNA glycosylase treatment, a first 18-cycle PCR used universal primers M1SS and BC2_uni_R on all cDNA. Concerning the study's data processing: For normalization, 1 million high-quality reads, each with a distinct molecular identifier, were randomly selected from each sample. Instead of being binned into consensus sequences, reads that shared molecular identifiers were thrown out. MiTCR, set to a Q25 quality threshold and the strictest error-elimination algorithm, was used for CDR3 identification, clonotype clustering and error correction. A nonparametric unseen species model with Euler transformation was used to estimate a lower bound on total TCR beta diversity. The public sequencing data were trimmed at Q25 with fastp and processed into clonotypes with MiXCR by TCRdb, which kept only in-frame beta chains. CDR3 protein duplicates are merged, each entry listing the most common genes and DNA. TCRdb, not the authors, supplied the V and J calls. This sample gives approximately 1.5 million distinct CDR3 sequences in total; about 45% of them show up just once. The ten largest clones represent about 4.1% of the sample.

The germline V gene (reference sequence) supplies CDR1 MNHNY and CDR2 SVGAGI. The CDR3 has 14 amino acids, counting the end cysteine and phenylalanine. Solely the CDR3 DNA is kept, with 42 bases framed from the first base. These data are taken from a study of blood T cells in healthy people across ages (dated by TCRdb to the mid-2010s). Notes on the research overall: Template switching captured roughly one uniquely barcoded TCR beta cDNA molecule per two T cells in model experiments. Using the same blood draw, the study looked at two additional independent replicas of 1 million unique cDNA reads for two donors, one aged 18 to 30 and the other aged 80 or older. To track age-related changes in TCR beta repertoire diversity, the study relied on deep sequencing normalized with unique cDNA molecular identifiers. To avoid experimental bias, donors of different ages were spread randomly across the sequencing lanes. The donors were divided into four age groups: young (average around 15 years), middle-aged (almost 40), aged (roughly 60) and long-lived (roughly 86). Broader findings and caveats from the paper: Because donor CMV infection status was unknown, age-related changes in expanded clonotypes were potentially confounded. Bulk unsorted PBMC profiling prevented conclusive comparison of naive and antigen-experienced compartments. Observed TCR beta diversity per million T cells fell roughly linearly with age, and a significant reduction was already apparent by age roughly 40. Total diversity estimates from one million sequenced T cells were considered lower bounds and underestimates. A strong correlation was found between observed TCR beta diversity and the percentage of naive T cells measured by flow cytometry. Compared with the aged group, the long-lived group had more naive CD4+ T cells, fewer expanded clones and increased TCR diversity, a pattern suggesting age selection.

Systemically healthy Caucasian individuals from Russia, some 38 in total and aged about 6 to 95 years, were included as donors. Each donor gave 9.5 to 10 milliliters of peripheral blood, drawn into EDTA-treated Vacutainer tubes. Ficoll-Paque density-gradient centrifugation was used to isolate PBMCs, with at least 6.5 million per sample. Total RNA was extracted from PBMCs with Trizol reagent, with at least 6 micrograms obtained per sample. For every donor, flow cytometry on a PBMC aliquot measured the percentage of naive CD45RAhigh/CD27high T cells. The source material was blood. This receptor was obtained from a woman younger than 35 in good health. The sequence joins TRBV6-6 to TRBJ1-1, with the D gene call left open. CDR3 sequence: CASSYPRKNTEAFF. The DNA reads as follows: TGTGCCAGCAGTTATCCACGGAAGAACACCGAAGCTTTCTTT.